Following are 27 T cell receptor beta chains from one sample sequenced in a study of beta chain features in type 1 diabetes. The whole isolated RNA underwent reverse transcription, so sequencing captured expressed TCRB transcripts. TCRdb keeps only in-frame clones here, not all; method: immunoSEQ multiplex PCR. The profile covers around 300,000 clones, with around 7.8% appearing a single time and under 1.3% taken by the ten largest. Sequencing was carried out using central memory CD4+ T cells from blood. The receptors shown here come from a woman aged 18-29 years in good health.

This sequence joins TRBV7-3 and TRBJ2-1; D is uncertain. Germline V gene lookup returns CDR1 SGHTA and CDR2 FQGTGA. V dropped 2 bases and J dropped 6 bases, with 8 bases sitting between them. The CDR3 contains 13 residues. The CDR3 nucleotides read TGTGCCAGCAGCTTACGAACAGCCAATGAGCAGTTCTTC. Its translation is CASSLRTANEQFF.

This clone has a handful of counts. V usage is TRBV11-2 and J usage is TRBJ2-5, with TRBD2 matching over 11 bases. The CDR3 spans 16 residues. Germline trimming cut 5 bases from V and 5 bases from J; bases unmatched to any gene: 10. Germline V gene sequence: CDR1 SGHAT, CDR2 FQNNGV. CDR3 region: CASSLFSGGAVETQYF. In nucleotides, the CDR3 is TGTGCCAGCAGCCTCTTTAGCGGGGGGGCCGTGGAGACCCAGTACTTC. Supplemented by reference TRBV11-2 and TRBJ2-5, the full variable domain reads EAGVAQSPRYKIIEKRQSVAFWCNPISGHATLYWYQQILGQGPKLLIQFQNNGVVDDSQLPKDRFSAERLKGVDSTLKIQPAKLEDSAVYLCASSLFSGGAVETQYFGPGTRLLVL.

This clone occurred a few times. The J gene is TRBJ2-3, the V gene TRBV15; 9 bases are shared with TRBD1. This CDR3 has 16 residues. CDR1 is LNHNV, CDR2 YYDKDF, per germline (reference sequence). V gave up 1 base and J gave up 5 bases; unmatched junction bases: 7. The CDR3 DNA reads TGTGCCACCAGCAGAGTTCGCACAGGGGGCTTAGATACGCAGTATTTT. It is translated as CATSRVRTGGLDTQYF. Filled out from reference TRBV15 and TRBJ2-3, the complete variable domain reads DAMVIQNPRYQVTQFGKPVTLSCSQTLNHNVMYWYQQKSSQAPKLLFHYYDKDFNNEADTPDNFQSRRPNTSFCFLDIRSPGLGDTAMYLCATSRVRTGGLDTQYFGPGTRLTVL.

This clone was seen many times. The V gene is TRBV27, the J gene TRBJ2-1; 8 positions match TRBD2. Germline V CDR1 and CDR2: MNHEY, SMNVEV (reference sequence). The CDR3 is 14 residues long. The J segment lost 7 bases and the V segment lost 4 bases, leaving 6 bases of the junction unmatched. CDR3 nucleotide sequence: TGTGCCAGCAGTTATCGGGAGGGTCTGAATGAGCAGTTCTTC. Amino acid sequence: CASSYREGLNEQFF.

This clone was picked up a small number of times. The CDR3, as DNA: TGTGCCAGCTCACCAGGTTCAATCGGAGGCAGGGTGGAAAATGAGCAGTTCTTC. Its protein is CASSPGSIGGRVENEQFF. The chain has TRBV18 and TRBJ2-1; TRBD1 or TRBD2 may be the D gene (5 bases each). Per the germline V gene, CDR1 is KGHSH and CDR2 is LQKENI. The length of the CDR3 is 18 residues. The V gene lost 2 bases and the J gene lost 7 bases, with 24 bases spanning the gap.

There are a few counts of this clone. One junction end disagrees with the germline gene, perhaps due to a read error. The J gene is TRBJ2-3, the V gene TRBV20-1; no firm D call. CDR1 DFQATT and CDR2 SNEGSKA come from the germline V gene (reference sequence). This CDR3 spans 11 amino acids. The CDR3 spells CRPRMDGSQFF. For the CDR3, the DNA is TGCAGGCCTCGGATGGACGGGTCACAATTTTTT.

A note on this clone: This specimen includes other DNA sequences encoding the same CDR3. The chain carries TRBV18 and TRBJ2-7, with TRBD1 matching 8 bases. The CDR3 loop spans 12 amino acids. Germline trimming cut 5 bases from V and 6 bases from J; bases unmatched to any gene: 3. Per germline, CDR1 KGHSH and CDR2 LQKENI. CDR3 amino acids: CASSTGQGEQYF. The CDR3, as DNA: TGTGCCAGCTCAACTGGACAGGGCGAGCAGTACTTC.

This clone was detected a few times. The chain is built from TRBV7-9 and TRBJ1-6, with 7 bases fitting TRBD1. This CDR3 is built from 17 residues. Trimming removed 5 bases from V and 0 bases from J; junction bases left unmatched: 7. Germline V gene sequence: CDR1 SEHNR, CDR2 FQNEAQ (reference sequence). The CDR3 sequence is CASSQRTGGSYNSPLHF. The CDR3 bases are TGTGCCAGCAGCCAGCGGACAGGAGGCTCCTATAATTCACCCCTCCACTTT. Supplemented by reference TRBV7-9 and TRBJ1-6, the full variable domain reads DTGVSQNPRHKITKRGQNVTFRCDPISEHNRLYWYRQTLGQGPEFLTYFQNEAQLEKSRLLSDRFSAERPKGSFSTLEIQRTEQGDSAMYLCASSQRTGGSYNSPLHFGNGTRLTVT.

The chain recombines TRBV7-2 with TRBJ2-5; 9 nucleotides align to TRBD2. With 3 bases clipped from V and 5 bases from J, the junction kept 7 bases outside the gene matches. The CDR3 has 15 residues. Germline CDR1 and CDR2: SGHTA and FQGNSA. This CDR3 reads CASSFSAGGPETQYF. DNA for the CDR3: TGTGCCAGCAGCTTTTCGGCGGGGGGGCCGGAGACCCAGTACTTC.

This clone was counted between two and nine times. The chain employs TRBV6-5 and TRBJ1-2; tentatively, D is TRBD1 (5 bases). Germline V gene lookup returns CDR1 MNHEY and CDR2 SVGAGI. V was pared by 2 bases and J by 4 bases, with 8 bases between. The CDR3 is made up of 13 amino acids. The CDR3 spells CASSYGGSYGYTF. The DNA of the CDR3 is TGTGCCAGCAGTTACGGGGGGTCCTATGGCTACACCTTC.

The V and J genes are TRBV28 and TRBJ1-1, with TRBD1 matching over 7 bases. V lost 4 bases, J lost 0 bases, and 5 bases stayed unmatched. Germline values: CDR1 MDHEN, CDR2 SYDVKM. The CDR3 length is 15 residues. The CDR3 DNA follows: TGTGCCAGCAGTTCCGAGGGGGCGCTGAACACTGAAGCTTTCTTT. This codes for CASSSEGALNTEAFF.

Note on this clone: A junction end diverges from the germline sequence, so it may reflect a read error. This chain joins TRBV7-7 and TRBJ2-5; 9 nucleotides align to TRBD2. Looked up from germline, CDR1 is SSHAT and CDR2 is FNYEAQ (reference sequence). The CDR3 length is 15 residues. This CDR3 reads CASSSTSGPQETQYF. The CDR3, as DNA: TGTGCTAGCAGTTCGACTAGCGGACCACAAGAGACCCAGTACTTC.

The sample holds many counts of this clone. The chain recombines TRBV7-2 with TRBJ2-5; TRBD2 agrees at 8 bases. Trimming took 5 bases from V and 5 from J; bases not matched to a gene: 4. In germline, CDR1 is SGHTA, CDR2 FQGNSA. This CDR3 comprises 13 residues. The CDR3 reads CASSPGLGETQYF. As DNA, the CDR3 is TGTGCCAGCAGCCCGGGACTAGGGGAGACCCAGTACTTC.

The chain has TRBV30 and TRBJ2-7; no firm D call. Germline V gene lookup returns CDR1 GTSNPN and CDR2 SVGIG (reference sequence). The CDR3 is made up of 12 amino acids. V shed 4 bases and J shed 7 bases, with 14 bases lying between them. CDR3 bases: TGTGCCTGGACTTTAGGTCAGACAGAGCAGTACTTC. Amino acids: CAWTLGQTEQYF. The variable domain in full, with the rest retrieved from reference TRBV30 and TRBJ2-7, is SQTIHQWPATLVQPVGSPLSLECTVEGTSNPNLYWYRQAAGRGLQLLFYSVGIGQISSEVPQNLSASRPQDRQFILSSKKLLLSDSGFYLCAWTLGQTEQYFGPGTRLTVT.

There are a few counts of this clone. The chain is built from TRBV4-2 and TRBJ1-2, with TRBD1 matching over 7 bases. Germline loops: CDR1 LGHNA, CDR2 YNFKEQ. The CDR3 is made up of 15 amino acids. Trimming at V came to 1 base and at J to 7 bases, leaving 9 bases not matched to a gene. CDR3 in DNA: TGTGCCAGCAGCCAAGCCTACAGGGGCGCGGGTGGCTACACCTTC. Translated, it gives CASSQAYRGAGGYTF.

The V and J genes are TRBV14 and TRBJ2-5, with 9 nucleotides matching TRBD2. Trimming at V came to 0 bases and at J to 4 bases, leaving 3 bases not matched to a gene. This CDR3 has 15 residues. Germline CDR1 and CDR2: SGHDN and FVKESK. In DNA form, the CDR3 reads TGTGCCAGCAGCCAAGATCGCGGGGGGGTAGAGACCCAGTACTTC. The encoded protein is CASSQDRGGVETQYF.

This chain links TRBV30 with TRBJ2-7; perhaps TRBD2 as D (6 bases). The V end was cut by 3 bases, the J end by 2 bases, with 14 bases between. Germline CDR1 GTSNPN, CDR2 SVGIG (reference sequence). The CDR3 length is 14 residues. The CDR3 bases are TGTGCCTGGAGCCTCCCCGGGGGTACCTACGAGCAGTACTTC. Encoded protein: CAWSLPGGTYEQYF.

This sequence joins TRBV7-8 and TRBJ1-2, with a tentative D call TRBD1 (5 bases). The ends were cut back, 2 bases at V and 4 bases at J, with 11 bases in the middle. This CDR3 is built from 14 residues. Germline V lookup: CDR1 SGHVS, CDR2 FQNEAQ. The DNA of the CDR3 is TGTGCCAGCAGCTTAAGGACGGGGACCTATGGCTACACCTTC. It translates to CASSLRTGTYGYTF.

This clone came up a few times. The chain is built from TRBV28 and TRBJ1-1; D ambiguous. The V end lost 11 bases, the J end lost 0 bases, and 13 bases lay between the germline ends. The CDR3 covers 13 residues. Looked up from germline, CDR1 is MDHEN and CDR2 is SYDVKM. In DNA, the CDR3 is TGTGCCGTCGAAACTCCAATGAACACTGAAGCTTTCTTT. Encoded protein: CAVETPMNTEAFF.

Points on this clone: It is likely a read error: a sequence one base away is far more abundant. Other DNA sequences in the same sample also yield this CDR3. The chain has TRBV2 and TRBJ1-5, with 7 bases identical to TRBD1. In germline, CDR1 is SNHLY, CDR2 FYNNEI. V shed 4 bases, J shed 5 bases, and the junction held 8 bases outside the gene matches. The CDR3 runs to 15 residues. CDR3 nucleotide sequence: TGTGCCAGCAGTGGGCGGGGAGGGGGCGATCAGCCCCAGCATTTT. Translating gives CASSGRGGGDQPQHF.

The rearrangement links TRBV7-6 to TRBJ1-1; D ambiguous. V was clipped by 3 bases and J by 0 bases, with 5 bases between them. The CDR3 sequence is 13 residues long. Per the germline V gene, CDR1 is SGHVS and CDR2 is FNYEAQ. The CDR3 region has the DNA TGTGCCAGCAGCTTGACGGTGAACACTGAAGCTTTCTTT. Its translation is CASSLTVNTEAFF.

There are many counts of this clone. The chain employs TRBV5-6 and TRBJ2-3, with TRBD2 matching over 10 bases. Germline V gives CDR1 SGHDT, CDR2 YYEEEE. The CDR3 runs 15 residues. The V segment lost 6 bases and the J segment 2 bases; nucleotides outside the gene matches: 6. The CDR3 coding sequence is TGTGCCAGCACCTATGGACTAGCGGACACAGATACGCAGTATTTT. This encodes CASTYGLADTDTQYF.

A few counts support this clone. This chain joins TRBV25-1 and TRBJ1-6; D is ambiguous. The CDR3 contains 14 residues. Germline V gives CDR1 MGHDK, CDR2 SYGVNS. The V end lost 8 bases, the J end lost 3 bases, and 11 bases lay between the germline ends. CDR3 sequence: CASRYSHYNSPLHF. DNA for the CDR3: TGTGCCAGCCGATACAGCCACTATAATTCACCCCTCCACTTT. Based on the CDR3 plus reference TRBV25-1 and TRBJ1-6, the full variable domain is EADIYQTPRYLVIGTGKKITLECSQTMGHDKMYWYQQDPGMELHLIHYSYGVNSTEKGDLSSESTVSRIRTEHFPLTLESARPSHTSQYLCASRYSHYNSPLHFGNGTRLTVT.

This rearrangement joins TRBV5-4 to TRBJ2-3; D uncertain. The germline CDR1 and CDR2 sequences are SGHNT and YYREEE (reference sequence). This CDR3 spans 12 amino acids. The ends were cut back, 4 bases at V and 2 bases at J, with 5 bases in the middle. CDR3 sequence reads: CASSLITDTQYF. CDR3 bases: TGTGCCAGCAGCCTCATCACAGATACGCAGTATTTT.

This clone was seen only a few times. The chain recombines TRBV25-1 with TRBJ1-6; D is possibly TRBD1 (5 bases). Per germline, CDR1 MGHDK and CDR2 SYGVNS. CDR3 size: 11 residues. The ends were cut back, 6 bases at V and 10 bases at J, with 7 bases in the middle. The CDR3 sequence: CASSRDSPLHF. Written as DNA, the CDR3 is TGTGCCAGCAGCCGGGACTCACCCCTCCACTTT.

V gene TRBV7-6 combines with J gene TRBJ1-3; D is perhaps TRBD1 (5 bases). With 0 bases removed from V and 2 bases from J, the gap between germline ends came to 5 bases. Germline V gene data show CDR1 as SGHVS and CDR2 as FNYEAQ. This CDR3 region has 14 residues. As DNA, the CDR3 is TGTGCCAGCAGCTTAGCAGGGGCTGGAAACACCATATATTTT. It codes for CASSLAGAGNTIYF. Full variable domain (outside the CDR3, taken from reference TRBV7-6 and TRBJ1-3): GAGVSQSPRYKVTKRGQDVALRCDPISGHVSLYWYRQALGQGPEFLTYFNYEAQQDKSGLPNDRFSAERPEGSISTLTIQRTEQRDSAMYRCASSLAGAGNTIYFGEGSWLTVV.

Only a few counts were recorded for this clone. The rearrangement uses TRBV7-8 and TRBJ1-5; a possible D gene is TRBD1 (6 bases). The CDR3 runs to 15 residues. Deletions cut 5 bases from V and 3 bases from J, with 14 bases between. CDR1 is SGHVS, CDR2 FQNEAQ, per germline. The CDR3 sequence is CASSPEGVPNQPQHF. CDR3 DNA sequence: TGTGCCAGCAGCCCGGAGGGGGTACCCAATCAGCCCCAGCATTTT.